The rows below give T cell receptor beta chains drawn from one sample of a study of cytomegalovirus exposure and HLA in healthy donors. TCRdb keeps only in-frame clones here, not all; method: immunoSEQ multiplex PCR. The table lists some 130,000 clones, approximately 80% of them singletons. Sequencing input: PBMCs. The receptors stem from a young man in good health and CMV-seropositive. Both conserved end residues are part of each CDR3. The order of the fields is D gene, V gene, clone size, J gene, CDR3 DNA, CDR3 protein. D genes are given only for firm matches. Some rows mark clone size as missing; the rest say once, few, many or name a class of expanded clone.

d_gene: .
v_gene: TRBV7-9
abundance: .
j_gene: TRBJ2-7
CDR3nt: TGTGCCAGCAGAAGAGACTACGAGCAGTACTTC
CDR3aa: CASRRDYEQYF

d_gene: TRBD1
v_gene: TRBV7-2
abundance: few
j_gene: TRBJ1-6
CDR3nt: TGTGCCAGCAGCCCCAGACAGGGTTGGAACTCACCCCTCCACTTT
CDR3aa: CASSPRQGWNSPLHF

d_gene: .
v_gene: TRBV4-3
abundance: .
j_gene: TRBJ1-1
CDR3nt: TGCGCCAGCAGCCACGCACAGGGTCACACTGAAGCTTTCTTT
CDR3aa: CASSHAQGHTEAFF

d_gene: .
v_gene: TRBV5-1
abundance: .
j_gene: TRBJ2-5
CDR3nt: TGCGCCAGCAGCCTAAGGCGAGGAGAGACCCAGTACTTC
CDR3aa: CASSLRRGETQYF

d_gene: .
v_gene: TRBV14
abundance: .
j_gene: TRBJ2-3
CDR3nt: TGTGCCAGCAGCCTAAGCACAGATACGCAGTATTTT
CDR3aa: CASSLSTDTQYF

d_gene: TRBD2
v_gene: TRBV2
abundance: .
j_gene: TRBJ2-5
CDR3nt: TGTGCCAGCACAGGGACTAGCGGGGGAAGGGCCCAGTACTTC
CDR3aa: CASTGTSGGRAQYF

d_gene: .
v_gene: TRBV6-1
abundance: .
j_gene: TRBJ2-4
CDR3nt: TGTGCCAGCAGTGAAGATTCTGGGTCCCTAGGGGCCGGCATTCAGTACTTC
CDR3aa: CASSEDSGSLGAGIQYF

d_gene: .
v_gene: TRBV7-8
abundance: .
j_gene: TRBJ1-3
CDR3nt: TGTGCCAGCAGCTTAGGGAGGAGCTCTGGAAACACCATATATTTT
CDR3aa: CASSLGRSSGNTIYF

d_gene: TRBD2
v_gene: TRBV7-8
abundance: .
j_gene: TRBJ2-2
CDR3nt: TGTGCCAGCAGCCGATCGGGACTACCGTCGGGCGGGGAGCTGTTTTTT
CDR3aa: CASSRSGLPSGGELFF

d_gene: TRBD2
v_gene: TRBV5-4
abundance: .
j_gene: TRBJ2-7
CDR3nt: TGTGCCAGCAGCTTGGACAGCGGGAGAGGGAACGAGCAGTACTTC
CDR3aa: CASSLDSGRGNEQYF

d_gene: .
v_gene: TRBV6-1
abundance: .
j_gene: TRBJ1-2
CDR3nt: TGTGCCAGCAGTGAAAGGGAGGGGGTGTCTGGCGGCTACACCTTC
CDR3aa: CASSEREGVSGGYTF

d_gene: TRBD1
v_gene: TRBV5-1
abundance: .
j_gene: TRBJ1-2
CDR3nt: TGCGCCAGCAGCTTGGCGACAGGGGGTGGCTACACCTTC
CDR3aa: CASSLATGGGYTF

d_gene: .
v_gene: TRBV5-4
abundance: once
j_gene: TRBJ2-3
CDR3nt: TGTGCCAGCAGCCGGAGGGACTTCACAGATACGCAGTATTTT
CDR3aa: CASSRRDFTDTQYF

d_gene: TRBD1
v_gene: TRBV7-6
abundance: .
j_gene: TRBJ2-7
CDR3nt: TGTGCCAGCAGCTTAGCTGCCGGACAGGGTGGTCCCTCCTACGAGCAGTACTTC
CDR3aa: CASSLAAGQGGPSYEQYF

d_gene: TRBD1
v_gene: TRBV25-1
abundance: .
j_gene: TRBJ1-2
CDR3nt: TGTGCCAGCAGTCCCTCAGGACAGGGGGCGATGAGCTATGGCTACACCTTC
CDR3aa: CASSPSGQGAMSYGYTF

d_gene: .
v_gene: TRBV6-6
abundance: few
j_gene: TRBJ2-7
CDR3nt: TGTGCCAGCAGCCGCGGTGGGGGGGCCGAAGAGCAGTACTTC
CDR3aa: CASSRGGGAEEQYF

d_gene: .
v_gene: TRBV5-4
abundance: once
j_gene: TRBJ1-6
CDR3nt: TGTGCCAGCACCCGTCGGCAGGGCGGTTTCAATTCACCCCTCCACTTT
CDR3aa: CASTRRQGGFNSPLHF

d_gene: TRBD2
v_gene: TRBV11-2
abundance: .
j_gene: TRBJ2-1
CDR3nt: TGTGCCAGCAGCTTAGTGATGCCACTAGCGGGAGAGGGGGGTGAGCAGTTCTTC
CDR3aa: CASSLVMPLAGEGGEQFF

d_gene: .
v_gene: TRBV9
abundance: .
j_gene: TRBJ1-1
CDR3nt: TGTGCCAGCGGGCAGGGTAGGAACACTGAAGCTTTCTTT
CDR3aa: CASGQGRNTEAFF

d_gene: .
v_gene: TRBV2
abundance: .
j_gene: TRBJ2-5
CDR3nt: TGTGCCAGCAGTGAAGCTGGGGCTAGTGGGGAGACCCAGTACTTC
CDR3aa: CASSEAGASGETQYF

d_gene: .
v_gene: TRBV5-1
abundance: .
j_gene: TRBJ2-1
CDR3nt: TGCGCCAGCAGCTTGTCTAGGGGCAATGAGCAGTTCTTC
CDR3aa: CASSLSRGNEQFF

d_gene: .
v_gene: TRBV6-1
abundance: .
j_gene: TRBJ2-3
CDR3nt: TGTGCCAGCAGTGAAGAAGTTTCGGGGTACAGCACAGATACGCAGTATTTT
CDR3aa: CASSEEVSGYSTDTQYF

d_gene: .
v_gene: TRBV7-2
abundance: .
j_gene: TRBJ2-1
CDR3nt: TGTGCCAGCAGTTACCTCCAGGGAGAGCAGTTCTTC
CDR3aa: CASSYLQGEQFF

d_gene: TRBD2
v_gene: TRBV7-2
abundance: .
j_gene: TRBJ2-4
CDR3nt: TGTGCCAGCAGCTTATCAGCGGGGGGGAACATTCAGTACTTC
CDR3aa: CASSLSAGGNIQYF

d_gene: .
v_gene: TRBV18
abundance: .
j_gene: TRBJ2-7
CDR3nt: TGTGCCAGCTCACCCCGAGCGGACAGAAGCTCCTACGAGCAGTACTTC
CDR3aa: CASSPRADRSSYEQYF

d_gene: TRBD1
v_gene: TRBV2
abundance: .
j_gene: TRBJ1-4
CDR3nt: TGTGCCAGCCTTAGGGGACAGACAGAAAAACTGTTTTTT
CDR3aa: CASLRGQTEKLFF

d_gene: .
v_gene: TRBV18
abundance: few
j_gene: TRBJ2-2
CDR3nt: TGTGCCAGCTCACCAGGGCAGGCGAACACCGGGGAGCTGTTTTTT
CDR3aa: CASSPGQANTGELFF

d_gene: TRBD1
v_gene: TRBV2
abundance: many
j_gene: TRBJ1-2
CDR3nt: TGTGCCAGCAGGCAAGGACAGGTCTATGGCTACACCTTC
CDR3aa: CASRQGQVYGYTF

d_gene: TRBD2
v_gene: TRBV5-4
abundance: .
j_gene: TRBJ2-1
CDR3nt: TGTGCCAGCAGCCTGGATGGGTCTAGCGGGAGGGGTGAGCAGTTCTTC
CDR3aa: CASSLDGSSGRGEQFF

d_gene: .
v_gene: TRBV7-2
abundance: once
j_gene: TRBJ2-7
CDR3nt: TGTGCCAGCAGCTTAGGCGGGACAGACTCCTACGAGCAGTACTTC
CDR3aa: CASSLGGTDSYEQYF

d_gene: .
v_gene: TRBV18
abundance: .
j_gene: TRBJ1-1
CDR3nt: TGTGCCAGCTCACCTCCCAGTCAGGGGCTGAACACTGAAGCTTTCTTT
CDR3aa: CASSPPSQGLNTEAFF

d_gene: .
v_gene: TRBV29-1
abundance: .
j_gene: TRBJ2-3
CDR3nt: TGCAGCGTTGAATCACTAACCTCAGATACGCAGTATTTT
CDR3aa: CSVESLTSDTQYF

d_gene: TRBD1
v_gene: TRBV6-5
abundance: .
j_gene: TRBJ1-2
CDR3nt: TGTGCCAGCAGTTCGAGACAGGGGGTTAGCTATGGCTACACCTTC
CDR3aa: CASSSRQGVSYGYTF